Listed below are T cell receptor beta chains from one sample, sequenced in a study of long-term antiretroviral therapy in people with HIV. Clones were read by immunoSEQ multiplex PCR, and TCRdb kept only the in-frame ones, dropping some. The sample holds roughly 38,000 clones, less than 85% seen once. The sequencing here drew on unsorted PBMCs, taken 3.4 years after starting antiretroviral therapy. Receptors were obtained from a man aged 25-45 years with HIV. Both conserved end residues are part of each CDR3. A D gene is named only where the DNA matches it firmly. Some rows have no size entry. The others give once, few or many, or a class for an expanded clone.

j_gene	v_gene	d_gene	abundance	CDR3nt	CDR3aa
TRBJ2-7	TRBV11-2	.	.	TGTGCCAGCAGCTTAGATCTTGGGAATTACGAGCAGTACTTC	CASSLDLGNYEQYF
TRBJ2-7	TRBV2	TRBD1	.	TGTGCCAGCAGTGAAGAGGGACAGGGAGCCTACGAGCAGTACTTC	CASSEEGQGAYEQYF
TRBJ1-4	TRBV7-8	.	.	TGTGCCAGCAGCTTAGGATGGCAGATTAATGAAAAACTGTTTTTT	CASSLGWQINEKLFF
TRBJ2-3	TRBV2	TRBD2	.	TGTGCCAGCAGTGACCCCGGGAGGGACACAGATACGCAGTATTTT	CASSDPGRDTDTQYF
TRBJ2-7	TRBV6-5	.	.	TGCGCCTCAAACGAGAGGGCGCGCTCCTACGAGCAGTACTTC	CASNERARSYEQYF
TRBJ2-3	TRBV14	TRBD2	.	TGTGCCAGCAGCCTGATTCTAGCGGGACTCACAGATACGCAGTATTTT	CASSLILAGLTDTQYF
TRBJ2-7	TRBV7-8	.	.	TGTGCCAGCAGCGAAAAGGGGGCCTACGAGCAGTACTTC	CASSEKGAYEQYF
TRBJ2-7	TRBV18	TRBD2	.	TGTGCCAGCTCACCACAGACTAGCGGGAGTGGGGAGCAGTACTTC	CASSPQTSGSGEQYF
TRBJ2-2	TRBV29-1	TRBD1	.	TGCAGCGTTGAGCTTCGGCAGGGGGCTTATGAGCTGTTTTTT	CSVELRQGAYELFF
TRBJ2-7	TRBV5-5	TRBD1	.	TGTGCCAGCAGCTTGGGCCAGGGGGAATTCCACGAGCAGTACTTC	CASSLGQGEFHEQYF
TRBJ2-7	TRBV11-3	TRBD2	.	TGTGCCAGCAGCTTAGAGTCGGGACTAGCCTACGAGCAGTACTTC	CASSLESGLAYEQYF
TRBJ1-2	TRBV19	.	.	TGTGCCAGTAGTCAGTCTCGGGCTGGCTACACCTTC	CASSQSRAGYTF
TRBJ2-1	TRBV6-5	.	.	TGTGCCAGCAGTGTCGGACTGGACTACAATGAGCAGTTCTTC	CASSVGLDYNEQFF
TRBJ2-5	TRBV5-1	TRBD1	.	TGCGCCAGCAGTGCAAGACAGGGAGAATTCCAAGAGACCCAGTACTTC	CASSARQGEFQETQYF
TRBJ1-5	TRBV6-1	.	.	TGTGCCAGCAGTGACGATGAAGTGACCCAGCATTTT	CASSDDEVTQHF
TRBJ2-7	TRBV7-2	.	few	TGTGCCAGCAGCTCCTACGGGACAATGTCCTCCTACGAGCAGTACTTC	CASSSYGTMSSYEQYF
TRBJ2-2	TRBV9	.	.	TGTGCCAGCAGCGACCCCCCGGGGTACACCGGGGAGCTGTTTTTT	CASSDPPGYTGELFF
TRBJ2-1	TRBV5-1	TRBD2	.	TGCGCCAGCAGCTTGGAACTAGCGGTAAACAATGAGCAGTTCTTC	CASSLELAVNNEQFF
TRBJ2-2	TRBV2	.	.	TGTGCCAGCGAAATAGAGCAGGGCACCGGGGAGCTGTTTTTT	CASEIEQGTGELFF
TRBJ2-2	TRBV6-1	.	.	TGTGCCAGCACGACAGTTTTCGACACCGGGGAGCTGTTTTTT	CASTTVFDTGELFF
TRBJ2-3	TRBV29-1	TRBD2	.	TGCAGCGTTGAACCCCGGGAGGGCCGGAACACAGATACGCAGTATTTT	CSVEPREGRNTDTQYF
TRBJ2-7	TRBV6-5	TRBD1	.	TGTGCCAGCAGTTACTCCGCGGGACAGGGGGCTCGGGAGCAGTACTTC	CASSYSAGQGAREQYF
TRBJ2-3	TRBV2	TRBD2	.	TGTGCCACGCAGCGGGGGGGAGATACGCAGTATTTT	CATQRGGDTQYF
TRBJ1-4	TRBV2	.	.	TGTGCCAGCAGTGAAGGAAAGACGTATAATGAAAAACTGTTTTTT	CASSEGKTYNEKLFF
TRBJ1-5	TRBV28	.	few	TGTGCCAGCAGTTTCCGGCCCGGGAAGGAGGGCAATCAGCCCCAGCATTTT	CASSFRPGKEGNQPQHF